This entry is about one T cell receptor (beta chain). Its antigen remains unidentified. Base quality data are lacking; no much larger clone is found one base away. The intended sense of this specimen's treatment or condition label: live attenuated yellow fever vaccine strain. At each blood-draw timepoint, two biological replicates of bulk PBMCs were obtained. A standard Ficoll-Paque protocol was used to isolate PBMCs from peripheral blood. TriZol was used to extract RNA from bulk PBMCs, from CD4 and CD8 fractions, and from dextramer-positive and dextramer-negative fractions. The sample comes from a study of T cells after yellow fever vaccination (dated by TCRdb to about 2019). Regarding the complete study: The SMART-Seq v4 Ultra Low Input RNA kit was used to prepare libraries from fractions with low cell numbers. Two healthy male donors made up the cohort, one aged 18 to 29 years and the other aged 30 to 39 years. To track T-cell clones before and after primary and booster YFV17D yellow fever vaccination, bulk TCR alpha and beta repertoires were sequenced longitudinally. Blood was drawn at multiple timepoints before and after primary and secondary immunization, with bulk PBMC replicates and cell subsets isolated.

TCR cDNA was made using 5'RACE template switching, a step that added a universal primer site and unique molecular identifiers. Priming for cDNA synthesis came from both the TCR alpha and TCR beta constant segments. Libraries were amplified in two PCR steps, with sample barcodes and sequencing adapters added in the second step. Sequencing of libraries was done on Illumina HiSeq 2500 (2x100 bp) or NovaSeq (2x150 bp). As for the authors' bioinformatics: MIGEC handled demultiplexing of reads and collapsing into UMI consensus sequences, while MiXCR performed V(D)J alignment. Clonotypes responding to the vaccine were identified with edgeR on replicate PBMC samples, with the criteria of FDR below 0.01 and a log2 fold change above 5 up to day 15. CD4 or CD8 identity was assigned to each bulk clonotype according to whether the clonotype was present at higher abundance in the sequenced CD4 repertoire or the sequenced CD8 repertoire. TCRdb reprocessed the public reads (quality trimming at Q25 with fastp, clone calling with MiXCR) and kept in-frame beta chains. Each CDR3 protein gets just one entry, which takes the most common genes and DNA from the rows behind it. Here the V and J calls rest on TCRdb's processing, not on the authors' analysis. The sample table shows 500,000 to 650,000 distinct CDR3 sequences, and about 12% are seen once. The ten largest clones take up about 15% of the sample.

Overall study results and their limits: Computational filtering was required because FACS-sorted repertoires could contain abundant contaminating clonotypes from the bulk population. Compared with the primary T-cell response, the secondary T-cell response was faster but weaker, reaching its peak on day 5 rather than on day 15. A small fraction of clonotypes showed up in both the CD4 and CD8 compartments, probably as a result of convergent recombination. Most clones expanded after primary vaccination were re-detected after the booster (almost 97% of CD4 and 88% of CD8), suggesting broad memory maintenance. Because the study included only a couple of donors, the extent to which the findings can be generalized is limited.

Specimen: PBMCs, collected on the day of the yellow fever booster vaccination. The clonotype was recovered from a man aged 25-45 years who received the YFV17D yellow fever vaccine.

The CDR3 region has the sequence CASRTGLAGASYNEQFF. In nucleotides, the sequence is TGTGCCAGCAGGACGGGACTAGCGGGAGCTTCCTACAATGAGCAGTTCTTC. This receptor chain uses TRBV2 and TRBJ2-1; 14 middle bases align to TRBD2. From a lookup of the germline V gene, CDR1 and CDR2 are SNHLY and FYNNEI. The CDR3 contains 17 residues, cysteine and phenylalanine counted. Only the CDR3 part of the read is kept: 51 bases, read in frame from the first base. Here V drops 6 bases and J drops 1 base, and the junction holds 5 bases not matched to any gene.